The next 15 T cell receptor beta chains were all read from a single sample in a study of CD8+ T cells in alopecia areata. Described treatment: oral pan-JAK inhibitor, 5-10 mg twice daily. The sequencing template was cDNA reverse transcribed from extracted RNA. The protocol was immunoSEQ multiplex PCR, while the TCRdb copy is restricted to in-frame clones and leaves out a portion. This table has about 260,000 clones, 60% appearing once. The sequences come from CD4+ T cells sorted from blood, collected at approximately week 51, from a patient treated with tofacitinib. These receptors came from a human donor with alopecia areata.

This rearrangement joins TRBV5-5 to TRBJ1-1; 7 nucleotides match TRBD1. The CDR3 length is 13 residues. Looked up from germline, CDR1 is SGHKS and CDR2 is YYEKEE (reference sequence). V trimming: 4 bases; J trimming: 4 bases; junction bases outside the gene matches: 4. The CDR3 nucleotides read TGTGCCAGCAGCGCGACAGGGACCACTGAAGCTTTCTTT. Residues: CASSATGTTEAFF.

This clone has just a few counts. The chain combines TRBV7-9 with TRBJ1-1; D is uncertain. Germline CDR1 is SEHNR and CDR2 is FQNEAQ (reference sequence). The V end lost 1 base, the J end lost 4 bases, and 7 bases lay between the germline ends. CDR3 length equals 13 residues. The CDR3 protein is CASSLETPTEAFF. The CDR3 region has the DNA TGTGCCAGCAGCTTAGAGACCCCCACTGAAGCTTTCTTT.

The V and J genes are TRBV2 and TRBJ2-1, with 10 bases matching TRBD1. The CDR3 is 15 amino acids. V was pared by 4 bases and J by 0 bases, with 0 bases of the junction left unmatched. Germline V gene data show CDR1 as SNHLY and CDR2 as FYNNEI. This chain's CDR3 is CASSGTGGSYNEQFF. The DNA for the CDR3 is TGTGCCAGCAGTGGGACAGGGGGCTCCTACAATGAGCAGTTCTTC. Filled out from reference TRBV2 and TRBJ2-1, the complete variable domain reads EPEVTQTPSHQVTQMGQEVILRCVPISNHLYFYWYRQILGQKVEFLVSFYNNEISEKSEIFDDQFSVERPDGSNFTLKIRSTKLEDSAMYFCASSGTGGSYNEQFFGPGTRLTVL.

This clone has only a few counts. It is unclear where the CDR3 begins or ends on the DNA, so no DNA is shown, and the CDR3 is as TCRdb lists it. The chain carries TRBV5-6 and TRBJ2-1; TRBD1, the table's D call, lacks a check against the DNA. The CDR3 totals 13 residues, both ends included. The germline CDR1 and CDR2 sequences are SGHDT and YYEEEE. The CDR3 spells CASSSFWGQGTFF.

This clone was picked up a small number of times. The chain carries TRBV30 and TRBJ2-3; weak D call: TRBD1 (5 bases). The CDR3 runs to 15 residues. With 0 bases removed from V and 3 bases from J, the gap between germline ends came to 13 bases. Germline lookup yields CDR1 GTSNPN and CDR2 SVGIG (reference sequence). The CDR3 loop is CAWSVGQGTTDTQYF. DNA for the CDR3: TGTGCCTGGAGTGTAGGGCAGGGCACAACAGATACGCAGTATTTT.

V usage is TRBV4-1 and J usage is TRBJ1-4; D might be TRBD1 (5 bases). The CDR3 has 15 amino acids. V lost 0 bases to trimming and J lost 7 bases, with 12 bases between them. Germline V gene lookup returns CDR1 MGHRA and CDR2 YSYEKL. The CDR3 here is CASSQDPQAREKLFF. The DNA for the CDR3 is TGCGCCAGCAGCCAAGATCCACAGGCCCGTGAAAAACTGTTTTTT.

This chain connects TRBV7-2 to TRBJ2-3, with D tentatively TRBD2 (7 bases). This CDR3 has 15 amino acids. Trimming removed 1 base at V and 4 bases at J, with 12 bases between. Germline CDR1 is SGHTA and CDR2 is FQGNSA. In DNA, the CDR3 is TGTGCCAGCAGCTTAGATCGAGGGGGGGCAGATACGCAGTATTTT. This sequence encodes CASSLDRGGADTQYF.

This clone was counted between two and nine times. The chain has TRBV7-2 and TRBJ1-2; possibly TRBD1 for D (6 bases). The V end lost 4 bases, the J end lost 6 bases, and 15 bases lay between the germline ends. The CDR3 consists of 14 residues. From germline, CDR1 is SGHTA and CDR2 FQGNSA. The CDR3 coding sequence is TGTGCCAGCAGCTCCTCCCGGGACAAAAATGGCTACACCTTC. This translates into CASSSSRDKNGYTF.

This rearrangement joins TRBV30 to TRBJ1-1; D is uncertain. The CDR3 contains 13 residues. Trimming cost V 1 base and J 0 bases, with 6 bases left between them. Per germline, CDR1 GTSNPN and CDR2 SVGIG (reference sequence). The CDR3 DNA reads TGTGCCTGGAGTGAGTTGTTGAACACTGAAGCTTTCTTT. Translated, it gives CAWSELLNTEAFF.

The CDR3 loop is CASAYVDGETQYF. The CDR3 nucleotides are TGTGCCAGCGCGTACGTGGACGGAGAGACCCAGTACTTC. This chain connects TRBV7-8 to TRBJ2-5; no clear D gene. Trimming stripped 8 bases from V and 4 bases from J, with 14 bases between. Germline V gene sequence: CDR1 SGHVS, CDR2 FQNEAQ. The CDR3 has 13 residues.

The genes are TRBV5-1 and TRBJ2-5; tentative D call: TRBD1 (5 bases). In germline, CDR1 is SGHRS, CDR2 YFSETQ. The length of the CDR3 is 13 residues. V gave up 4 bases and J gave up 5 bases, with 12 bases separating them. This CDR3 reads CASSLGLFETQYF. CDR3 DNA: TGCGCCAGCAGCCTGGGGCTCTTCGAGACCCAGTACTTC.

As DNA, the CDR3 is TGTGCCAACCGGTGGGAGGGTGGCTACACCTTC. This codes for CANRWEGGYTF. This sequence joins TRBV10-3 and TRBJ1-2; D unresolved. Trimming removed 10 bases at V and 7 bases at J, with 13 bases between. CDR1 and CDR2 from the germline V gene are ENHRY and SYGVKD. This CDR3 has 11 amino acids.

This CDR3 is CSARGDGPQHF. The CDR3 DNA reads as TGCAGTGCTAGAGGGGACGGGCCCCAGCATTTT. The chain uses TRBV20-1 and TRBJ1-5; D might be TRBD1 (5 bases). The CDR3 is 11 residues long. Germline loops: CDR1 DFQATT, CDR2 SNEGSKA (reference sequence). V lost 1 base and J 9 bases, leaving 7 bases between the germline ends.

The chain links TRBV12-5 to TRBJ1-1, with D hard to call. V shed 7 bases and J shed 5 bases, with 5 bases lying between them. The CDR3 totals 10 residues. CDR1 LGHNT and CDR2 FRNRAP come from the germline V gene. The CDR3 DNA follows: TGTGCTAGTGATAATACTGAAGCTTTCTTT. It translates to CASDNTEAFF.

In this sample, this clone turned up a few times. As DNA, the CDR3 is TGTGCCTGGAGGGCCTCTGGATCATCCTACGAGCAGTACTTC. Encoded protein: CAWRASGSSYEQYF. V is TRBV30 and J is TRBJ2-7; unclear D gene. Germline loops: CDR1 GTSNPN, CDR2 SVGIG (reference sequence). The CDR3 has 14 amino acids. Trimming removed 3 bases at V and 1 base at J, with 13 bases between.